The TCR beta chain under discussion was sequenced for a study of T cell repertoires in cytomegalovirus infection. Study information: CMV infection together with matching HLA type was indicated by public TCR beta signatures. Study-level results: HLA-C-restricted CMV-specific TCR beta clonotypes were dominant in the ex vivo response. Summed public TCR beta family frequency identified CMV carriers bearing the relevant HLA.

TCRdb recomputed calls from the reads with MiXCR, one row per CDR3 protein. This table holds about 360,000 distinct CDR3 sequences, over 15% found once. In the case of this clonotype: Its antigen is undetermined.

The CDR3 is made up of 11 amino acids. Trimming took 1 base from V and 4 from J, leaving 5 bases between them. CDR1 is DFQATT and CDR2 is SNEGSKA in the germline V gene (reference sequence). Sequenced input: PBMCs. The gene calls are TRBV20-1 and TRBJ2-7; unclear D gene. The receptor was derived from a human donor in good health (CMV status not recorded). Some clones in this sample may be carry-over from other donors' samples. The chain's CDR3 is CSARGSYEQYF. DNA for the CDR3: TGCAGTGCTAGAGGAAGTTACGAGCAGTACTTC.